The clone carrying this T cell receptor (beta chain) occurred many times. This sample was taken from a study of T cells in Graves' hyperthyroidism and ophthalmopathy. J was trimmed by 6 bases and V by 0 bases; bases with no gene match: 2. This CDR3 comprises 14 residues. In germline, CDR1 is SGDLS, CDR2 YYNGEE. Researchers took RNA transcripts and amplified the TCR beta CDR3 regions from them. The primer set for the first-round RT-PCR of the TCR CDR3 was HTBI. One entry per CDR3 protein results from TCRdb running MiXCR on the multiplex PCR reads. Here the sample spans about 200,000 distinct CDR3 sequences, around 17% being singletons.

The chain couples TRBV9 to TRBJ2-1; TRBD2 matches 8 bases. The sample comprised blood. The sequence was obtained from a woman between 50 and 59 years old with Graves' hyperthyroidism. CDR3 sequence (DNA): TGTGCCAGCAGCGTAGCGGGGACTAGCAATGAGCAGTTCTTC. This codes for CASSVAGTSNEQFF.